This T cell receptor (beta chain) was sequenced during a study of blood T cell repertoires in COVID-19. Original handling: Reference gene primers were amplified, and this amplification served to estimate nucleated cell counts. Generated by immunoSEQ multiplex PCR, the TCRdb table keeps only in-frame clones and is missing some. V and J calls and clone size follow that table, whereas D and trimming were derived from the DNA. The sample has approximately 100,000 clones; approximately 91% are singletons. Germline CDR1 is LNHDA and CDR2 is SQIVND (reference sequence). The CDR3 is 13 residues long. The material sequenced was peripheral blood. The genes are TRBV19 and TRBJ2-5; 12 bases agree with TRBD1. This TCR was sampled from a woman in her sixties with acute or convalescent COVID-19. The CDR3 DNA follows: TGTGCAATAGCGAGGGGACAGGGGGCGACCCAGTACTTC. It translates to CAIARGQGATQYF.